The 9 T cell receptor beta chains below all came from one sample that was sequenced in a study of blood T cell repertoires in COVID-19. Here immunoSEQ multiplex PCR was the method, and the copy in TCRdb shows in-frame clones only, minus some. The repertoire holds approximately 97,000 clones, with less than 95% as singletons. Sequenced sample: peripheral blood. The receptors originated from a man in his 60s with acute or convalescent COVID-19.

The J gene is TRBJ1-3, the V gene TRBV18; D is possibly TRBD1 (6 bases). From germline, CDR1 is KGHSH and CDR2 LQKENI. V lost 6 bases and J 0 bases, leaving 18 bases between the germline ends. The CDR3 runs to 17 residues. This CDR3 reads CASSPGNRASSGNTIYF. CDR3 bases: TGTGCCAGCTCCCCTGGAAACAGGGCGTCCTCTGGAAACACCATATATTTT.

This clone was seen more than once but under ten times. One end of the junction does not line up with germline, which may come from a read error. V is TRBV9 and J is TRBJ2-7; 10 bases are shared with TRBD1. In germline, CDR1 is SGDLS, CDR2 YYNGEE. The CDR3 loop spans 15 amino acids. The CDR3 DNA reads TGTGCCAGCAGCGTAGCGCCGTCCCATGGGACAGGGGTGAACTTC. Residues: CASSVAPSHGTGVNF.

This sequence joins TRBV7-6 and TRBJ1-2; D unresolved. The length of the CDR3 is 17 residues. V lost 0 bases to trimming and J lost 0 bases, with 14 bases between them. CDR1 is SGHVS and CDR2 is FNYEAQ in the germline V gene. The CDR3 loop reads CASSLATPRGSNYGYTF. The CDR3 nucleotides read TGTGCCAGCAGCTTAGCGACTCCCCGGGGTTCTAACTATGGCTACACCTTC.

The rearrangement links TRBV28 to TRBJ2-7, with TRBD1 matching 7 bases. This CDR3 spans 13 amino acids. Per germline, CDR1 MDHEN and CDR2 SYDVKM. Trimming cost V 6 bases and J 2 bases; bases outside gene matches: 4. The CDR3 spells CASRSGQTYEQYV. The CDR3 coding sequence is TGTGCCAGCAGGTCGGGACAGACCTACGAGCAGTACGTC.

The V gene is TRBV3-1 (or the pseudogene TRBV3-2), the J gene TRBJ2-2, with TRBD2 matching 9 bases. V trimming: 1 base; J trimming: 9 bases; junction bases outside the gene matches: 6. CDR3 length equals 15 residues. Germline V gives CDR1 LGHDT, CDR2 YNNKEL (reference sequence). CDR3 region: CASSQGDSGGRELFF. CDR3 nucleotides: TGTGCCAGCAGCCAAGGGGATAGCGGGGGCCGGGAGCTGTTTTTT.

This clone showed up just once. This rearrangement joins TRBV12-3 or TRBV12-4 to TRBJ1-1; D uncertain. The CDR3 loop spans 12 amino acids. V was cut by 2 bases and J by 5 bases, with 6 bases left in between. CDR3 in amino acids: CASSLIRTEAFF. CDR3 nucleotide sequence: TGTGCCAGCAGTTTAATTCGGACTGAAGCTTTCTTT.

This chain joins TRBV10-3 and TRBJ2-7; D remains ambiguous. This CDR3 has 13 residues. Germline CDR1 ENHRY, CDR2 SYGVKD. V lost 6 bases, J lost 0 bases, and 9 bases lay in between. CDR3 protein: CAISVDISYEQYF. CDR3 DNA: TGTGCCATCAGCGTAGACATCTCCTACGAGCAGTACTTC.

The chain employs TRBV30 and TRBJ1-1; 7 nucleotides line up with TRBD1. V lost 0 bases to trimming and J lost 4 bases; unmatched junction nucleotides: 5. This CDR3 has 14 amino acids. In germline, CDR1 is GTSNPN, CDR2 SVGIG (reference sequence). The CDR3 protein is CAWSVKGASTEAFF. The CDR3 DNA sequence: TGTGCCTGGAGTGTGAAGGGGGCGAGCACTGAAGCTTTCTTT. Full variable domain (outside the CDR3, taken from reference TRBV30 and TRBJ1-1): SQTIHQWPATLVQPVGSPLSLECTVEGTSNPNLYWYRQAAGRGLQLLFYSVGIGQISSEVPQNLSASRPQDRQFILSSKKLLLSDSGFYLCAWSVKGASTEAFFGQGTRLTVV.

V usage is TRBV1 and J usage is TRBJ1-2; the table's D call, TRBD1, has no DNA check behind it. TRBV1 is deemed a pseudogene. The CDR3 is 15 residues long. The CDR3 coding sequence is TGCACCAGCAGCCAAGATGGTTACAGGGGGCAAGGCTACACCTTC. Translation: CTSSQDGYRGQGYTF.